The rows below give T cell receptor beta chains drawn from one sample of a study of post-analysis software for immune sequencing data. A single record per CDR3 protein comes from TCRdb applying MiXCR to the PCR reads. Here the sample spans fewer than 850,000 distinct CDR3 sequences, about 43% being singletons. Sequencing was performed on blood. The receptors here all came from a girl aged 10 to 17 with multiple sclerosis. The CDR3 runs from the conserved cysteine through the conserved F or W.

v_gene	j_gene	CDR3aa
TRBV28	TRBJ2-1	CASTTGTSPMNEQFF
TRBV4-3	TRBJ1-2	CASSQLTGTRGYTF
TRBV29-1	TRBJ2-7	CSVVWTGGYEQYF
TRBV4-3	TRBJ1-6	CASSRDRGSPLHF
TRBV12-3/TRBV12-4	TRBJ2-2	CASGTFAEPFF
TRBV7-3	TRBJ2-5	CASSPVGRQETQYF
TRBV4-1	TRBJ2-1	CASSPTRPPFTNPRSYNEQFF
TRBV12-3/TRBV12-4	TRBJ2-5	CASSPLSGIHETQYF
TRBV20-1	TRBJ2-7	CSARDRDWRESYEQYF
TRBV28	-	CASSSPGVGEDEQYF
TRBV20-1	TRBJ2-3	CSARDWLPTDTQYF
TRBV10-3	TRBJ1-2	CAISDRDFNYGYTF
TRBV6-6	TRBJ2-2	CASSYGASGQNTGELFF